This T cell receptor (beta chain) was found in a study of T cells after posttransplantation cyclophosphamide. General study results and limits: Tissue-infiltrating T cells from skin or gut overlapped little with blood T cells. Later post-transplant blood repertoires were often dominated by donor CD8+ memory clones. TRB clonality was highly associated with recipient CMV seropositivity and reactivation.

A marrow graft followed busulfan-fludarabine conditioning, with cyclophosphamide on days +3 and +4. The J segment lost 7 bases and the V segment lost 8 bases, leaving 10 bases of the junction unmatched. Germline V lookup: CDR1 SQVTM, CDR2 ANQGSEA. The CDR3 has 13 amino acids. The method was immunoSEQ multiplex PCR; TCRdb's version includes in-frame clones alone and lacks a portion of them. The data show roughly 25,000 clones, with none appearing a single time. This clone came up many times. What it recognizes is unknown. The receptor was derived from a young adult male patient who received an allogeneic stem cell transplant from a related donor, was CMV-positive, and had no GVHD. Some T cells may be transferred from the graft donor. This specimen was PBMCs, taken after allogeneic stem cell transplant with posttransplant cyclophosphamide. The rearrangement joins TRBV29-1 to TRBJ2-1, with TRBD2 matching 8 bases. CDR3 nucleotides: TGCAGCTTAATCGGGGGGGCCCGGAATGAGCAGTTCTTC. Amino acids: CSLIGGARNEQFF.